Each of the 26 T cell receptor beta chains below was sequenced from the same sample in a study of identical twins. TCRdb redid the calling of the 5' RACE reads with MiXCR, one entry per CDR3 protein. Among about 700,000 distinct CDR3 sequences listed, roughly 6% were seen once. Sequencing used naive T cells sorted from blood. The receptors derive from a man aged 18 to 30 in good health.

This chain links TRBV11-3 with TRBJ1-1; no definite D call. Germline CDR1 reads SGHNT; CDR2 reads YENEEA. V gave up 8 bases and J gave up 3 bases, with 13 bases separating them. The CDR3 is 13 amino acids. The CDR3 region is CASALQRDTEAFF. CDR3 in DNA: TGTGCCAGCGCGTTACAGAGGGACACTGAAGCTTTCTTT.

At least ten counts were recorded for this clonotype. This rearrangement joins TRBV24-1 to TRBJ2-2, with TRBD1 matching over 10 bases. With V trimmed by 3 bases and J by 5 bases, 5 bases remained unmatched. The CDR3 covers 16 residues. Germline CDR1 and CDR2: KGHDR and SFDVKD. The CDR3 DNA is TGTGCCACCAGTGATCCCCGGACAGGGGGAACCGGGGAGCTGTTTTTT. Translating it yields CATSDPRTGGTGELFF.

Many counts were recorded for this clonotype. CDR3 amino acids: CSARARGQGELLAKNIQYF. For the CDR3, the DNA is TGCAGTGCTAGAGCCCGCGGACAGGGCGAATTACTAGCCAAAAACATTCAGTACTTC. The chain recombines TRBV20-1 with TRBJ2-4; 8 nucleotides line up with TRBD1. The CDR3 is made up of 19 amino acids. The J segment lost 0 bases and the V segment lost 1 base, leaving 14 bases of the junction unmatched. Germline V gene lookup returns CDR1 DFQATT and CDR2 SNEGSKA (reference sequence).

Comments on this clonotype: A much larger clonotype is one base distant, so this may be a read error. The rearrangement joins TRBV5-1 to TRBJ2-5, with D perhaps TRBD1 (6 bases). Germline V CDR1 and CDR2: SGHRS, YFSETQ. CDR3 length equals 13 residues. Trimming took 0 bases from V and 3 from J, leaving 6 bases between them. The CDR3 spells CASSLEGEETQYF. CDR3 sequence (DNA): TGCGCCAGCAGCTTGGAGGGGGAAGAGACCCAGTACTTC. Based on the CDR3 plus reference TRBV5-1 and TRBJ2-5, the full variable domain is KAGVTQTPRYLIKTRGQQVTLSCSPISGHRSVSWYQQTPGQGLQFLFEYFSETQRNKGNFPGRFSGRQFSNSRSEMNVSTLELGDSALYLCASSLEGEETQYFGPGTRLLVL.

The sample holds a few counts of this clonotype. The chain carries TRBV11-2 and TRBJ2-3; D might be TRBD1 (6 bases). The germline V gene encodes CDR1 SGHAT and CDR2 FQNNGV. Trimming removed 1 base at V and 11 bases at J, with 16 bases between. CDR3 length: 14 amino acids. The CDR3 nucleotides read TGTGCCAGCAGCTTAGGGCAGGGGTTCGGGGAGCAGTATTTT. It codes for CASSLGQGFGEQYF.

This chain links TRBV20-1 with TRBJ2-3; TRBD2 agrees at 9 bases. This CDR3 comprises 15 residues. CDR1 DFQATT and CDR2 SNEGSKA come from the germline V gene (reference sequence). V was pared by 4 bases and J by 2 bases, with 7 bases of the junction left unmatched. The CDR3 DNA reads as TGCAGTGCTACCAAGACTAGCGGAGACACAGATACGCAGTATTTT. Amino acids: CSATKTSGDTDTQYF.

The sample holds many counts of this clonotype. V and J are TRBV29-1 and TRBJ2-1; the D is unclear. Deletions cut 1 base from V and 0 bases from J, with 7 bases between. Germline loops: CDR1 SQVTM, CDR2 ANQGSEA. The CDR3 covers 14 residues. The CDR3 spells CSVEGTGSYNEQFF. The CDR3 DNA is TGCAGCGTTGAAGGGACGGGCTCCTACAATGAGCAGTTCTTC.

With respect to this clonotype: A much more abundant neighbour one base away suggests this may be a read error. The rearrangement uses TRBV5-1 and TRBJ2-5, with TRBD2 matching over 12 bases. The J segment lost 3 bases and the V segment lost 3 bases, leaving 6 bases of the junction unmatched. The CDR3 loop spans 16 amino acids. From germline, CDR1 is SGHRS and CDR2 YFSETQ. The CDR3 spells CASSSGLAGPEETQYF. The DNA for the CDR3 is TGCGCCAGCAGCTCCGGACTAGCGGGACCGGAAGAGACCCAGTACTTC.

This clonotype was seen ten or more times. The CDR3 bases are TGTGCCAGCTCGGGTGCGCTGAACACCGGGGAGCTGTTTTTT. Its translation: CASSGALNTGELFF. The chain uses TRBV6-1 and TRBJ2-2; D unclear. Between the trimmed V and J ends, which lost 8 bases and 1 base, there was a span of 11 bases. From germline, CDR1 is MNHNS and CDR2 SASEGT. This CDR3 has 14 amino acids.

This clonotype was seen repeatedly, ten times or more. The chain couples TRBV4-2 to TRBJ1-2; D is perhaps TRBD1 (5 bases). The V end lost 0 bases, the J end lost 4 bases, and 12 bases lay between the germline ends. This CDR3 has 15 residues. Per the germline V gene, CDR1 is LGHNA and CDR2 is YNFKEQ. CDR3 loop: CASSQEGVFGYGYTF. The CDR3 DNA reads TGTGCCAGCAGCCAAGAGGGGGTTTTTGGCTATGGCTACACCTTC.

This clonotype was seen a few times. J is TRBJ2-1 and V is TRBV6-2 or TRBV6-3; TRBD1 agrees at 7 bases. V was pared by 7 bases and J by 9 bases, with 6 bases of the junction left unmatched. Germline V gives CDR1 MNHEY, CDR2 SVGEGT. This CDR3 comprises 12 residues. The CDR3 DNA reads TGTGCCAGCAAACCATCAGGGGGTGAGCAGTTCTTC. Protein: CASKPSGGEQFF.

This clonotype occurred many times. The rearrangement links TRBV15 to TRBJ1-1; D is possibly TRBD1 (5 bases). Germline values: CDR1 LNHNV, CDR2 YYDKDF (reference sequence). The V end was cut by 5 bases, the J end by 0 bases, with 13 bases between. CDR3 size: 15 residues. CDR3 loop: CATSPAGLMNTEAFF. CDR3 nucleotide sequence: TGTGCCACCAGCCCCGCGGGACTTATGAACACTGAAGCTTTCTTT.

This clonotype was seen ten or more times. The chain combines TRBV6-1 with TRBJ2-4, with 7 bases lining up with TRBD1. This CDR3 contains 14 residues. With V trimmed by 4 bases and J by 7 bases, 7 bases remained unmatched. In germline, CDR1 is MNHNS, CDR2 SASEGT. The chain's CDR3 is CASSGDSVKNIQYF. The CDR3 DNA follows: TGTGCCAGCAGTGGGGACAGCGTAAAGAACATTCAGTACTTC.

In DNA, the CDR3 is TGTGCCACCAGTGACTGGGGTCGGGGCACCGGGGAGCTGTTTTTT. It yields the protein CATSDWGRGTGELFF. This chain connects TRBV24-1 to TRBJ2-2, with a possible D match to TRBD2 (5 bases). The CDR3 extends over 15 amino acids. V was trimmed by 4 bases and J by 4 bases, leaving 12 bases between them. Germline assignment: CDR1 KGHDR and CDR2 SFDVKD.

This clonotype occurred many times. The chain is built from TRBV4-2 and TRBJ2-1, with D perhaps TRBD2 (5 bases). Looked up from germline, CDR1 is LGHNA and CDR2 is YNFKEQ. The CDR3 covers 17 residues. Trimming cost V 0 bases and J 2 bases, with 14 bases left between them. DNA of the CDR3: TGTGCCAGCAGCCAAGATCCAAAGCGGAGGACCTACAATGAGCAGTTCTTC. Translation gives CASSQDPKRRTYNEQFF.

The table lists this clonotype with many counts. The genes are TRBV29-1 and TRBJ2-7; a weak D match, TRBD1 (6 bases). Germline V gives CDR1 SQVTM, CDR2 ANQGSEA. CDR3 length: 12 amino acids. The V end was cut by 4 bases, the J end by 2 bases, with 9 bases between. The DNA of the CDR3 is TGCAGCGTTGTTGCAGGGGCCTACGAGCAGTACTTC. Amino acid sequence: CSVVAGAYEQYF.

The sample holds a few counts of this clonotype. This chain joins TRBV3-1 and TRBJ2-1; no firm D call. The V end was cut by 2 bases, the J end by 0 bases, with 17 bases between. The CDR3 runs to 18 residues. Per germline, CDR1 LGHDT and CDR2 YNNKEL (reference sequence). As DNA, the CDR3 is TGTGCCAGCAGCCAATTGATTCGAAAACCGTTCTCCTACAATGAGCAGTTCTTC. It yields the protein CASSQLIRKPFSYNEQFF.

This clonotype has a handful of counts. The chain recombines TRBV20-1 with TRBJ2-5; 8 nucleotides match TRBD2. Trimming took 0 bases from V and 5 from J; bases not matched to a gene: 14. This CDR3 region has 17 residues. Germline V lookup: CDR1 DFQATT, CDR2 SNEGSKA (reference sequence). This CDR3 reads CSARDNPPGRAGETQYF. The DNA of the CDR3 is TGCAGTGCTAGAGATAATCCCCCCGGGAGGGCCGGGGAGACCCAGTACTTC.

This clonotype was observed many times. This chain links TRBV10-3 with TRBJ2-1; D call uncertain. V lost 2 bases to trimming and J lost 15 bases, with 14 bases between them. The CDR3 length is 12 residues. Germline V CDR1 and CDR2: ENHRY, SYGVKD. CDR3 residues: CAISEGTSITFF. DNA of the CDR3: TGTGCCATCAGTGAGGGAACCTCGATCACGTTCTTC.

This sequence joins TRBV19 and TRBJ2-1, with 11 positions matching TRBD2. CDR1 and CDR2 from the germline V gene are LNHDA and SQIVND (reference sequence). The CDR3 is 16 amino acids. The junction had 10 bases not matched to a gene; V was cut back by 4 bases and J by 8 bases. CDR3 region: CASSTISGRASYEQFF. CDR3 coding DNA: TGTGCCAGTAGTACGATTAGCGGGAGGGCCTCTTATGAGCAGTTCTTC.

This sequence joins TRBV11-1 and TRBJ2-7, with D tentatively TRBD1 (6 bases). With 2 bases removed from V and 1 base from J, the gap between germline ends came to 21 bases. Germline CDR1 and CDR2: SGHAT and FQDESV (reference sequence). The CDR3 is 18 residues long. The CDR3 DNA follows: TGTGCCAGCAGCTTAAACGTGACAGGCTTTGGGAATTCCTACGAGCAGTACGTC. Translation: CASSLNVTGFGNSYEQYV.

This clonotype was counted a few times. The chain has TRBV7-2 and TRBJ2-7, with 7 bases aligning to TRBD2. Germline loops: CDR1 SGHTA, CDR2 FQGNSA. The CDR3 is made up of 15 amino acids. Trimming cost V 1 base and J 2 bases; bases outside gene matches: 5. The CDR3 sequence is CASSLGLAVPYEQYF. In nucleotides, the CDR3 is TGTGCCAGCAGCTTAGGGCTAGCGGTTCCCTACGAGCAGTACTTC.

This clonotype has just a few counts. DNA for the CDR3: TGTGCCAGCAGTCGAGGACAGATCTACGAGCAGTACGTC. Its translation is CASSRGQIYEQYV. This rearrangement joins TRBV12-3 or TRBV12-4 to TRBJ2-7; TRBD1 might be the D (6 bases). The V and J ends lost 5 bases and 3 bases respectively, with 11 bases between them. The CDR3 contains 13 residues.

The V and J genes are TRBV9 and TRBJ1-5, with D tentatively TRBD1 (5 bases). The CDR3 runs 17 residues. V shed 2 bases and J shed 2 bases, with 17 bases lying between them. Germline V gene lookup returns CDR1 SGDLS and CDR2 YYNGEE. The CDR3 DNA follows: TGTGCCAGCAGCGTTGATCGCAGGGAGTCGGGCAATCAGCCCCAGCATTTT. This sequence encodes CASSVDRRESGNQPQHF.

In this sample, this clonotype turned up a few times. The CDR3 nucleotides read TGCAGTGCTAGCATGGGTAGTCGACGGTCCTACAATGAGCAGTTCTTC. Amino acid sequence: CSASMGSRRSYNEQFF. The chain links TRBV20-1 to TRBJ2-1; the D is unclear. Germline V lookup: CDR1 DFQATT, CDR2 SNEGSKA (reference sequence). CDR3 length: 16 amino acids. Trimming left V 3 bases short and J 1 base short, with 16 bases between.

This clonotype was observed a handful of times. The rearrangement joins TRBV7-9 to TRBJ2-1; TRBD2 might be the D (6 bases). Germline CDR1 and CDR2: SEHNR and FQNEAQ (reference sequence). V lost 2 bases and J lost 7, with 12 bases in between. The CDR3 has 14 amino acids. The chain's CDR3 is CASSLTGVGNEQFF. CDR3 coding DNA: TGTGCCAGCAGCTTAACGGGAGTAGGAAATGAGCAGTTCTTC. The full variable domain, rest sourced from reference TRBV7-9 and TRBJ2-1, is DTGVSQNPRHKITKRGQNVTFRCDPISEHNRLYWYRQTLGQGPEFLTYFQNEAQLEKSRLLSDRFSAERPKGSFSTLEIQRTEQGDSAMYLCASSLTGVGNEQFFGPGTRLTVL.